These T cell receptor beta chains were read from a single sample in a study of T cells after yellow fever vaccination. From the 5' RACE reads, TCRdb called clonotypes with MiXCR, one entry per CDR3 protein. Among more than 65,000 distinct CDR3 sequences listed, roughly 6% were seen once. The sequenced sample was CD4+ T cells sorted from PBMCs, obtained more than 13 days after the first yellow fever vaccination. These receptors were taken from a man aged 18 to 30 who received the YFV17D yellow fever vaccine. Both conserved end residues are part of each CDR3. A D gene is named only where the DNA matches it firmly. The listing skips clone size in some rows; elsewhere it reads once, few, many or a size class.

CDR3aa: CASSLNPQGGYTF
CDR3nt: TGTGCCAGCAGTTTAAACCCACAGGGTGGCTACACCTTC
j_gene: TRBJ1-2
abundance: many
v_gene: TRBV12-3/TRBV12-4
d_gene: -

CDR3aa: CSARDRGRMFWQPQHF
CDR3nt: TGCAGTGCTAGAGATCGGGGGCGGATGTTTTGGCAGCCCCAGCATTTT
j_gene: TRBJ1-5
abundance: many
v_gene: TRBV20-1
d_gene: -

CDR3aa: CASSVTSYRSGTEAFF
CDR3nt: TGTGCCAGCAGCGTAACTTCGTATAGATCGGGAACTGAAGCTTTCTTT
j_gene: TRBJ1-1
abundance: many
v_gene: TRBV7-6
d_gene: -

CDR3aa: CASSPRTGSREQFF
CDR3nt: TGTGCCAGCAGCCCGAGGACGGGGAGTCGCGAGCAGTTCTTC
j_gene: TRBJ2-1
abundance: many
v_gene: TRBV7-3
d_gene: -

CDR3aa: CASSRTTSEGGDTQYF
CDR3nt: TGCGCCAGCAGCAGAACGACTAGCGAAGGGGGAGATACGCAGTATTTT
j_gene: TRBJ2-3
abundance: many
v_gene: TRBV5-1
d_gene: TRBD2

CDR3aa: CASSYSPAAFYEQYF
CDR3nt: TGTGCCAGCAGTTACAGTCCGGCGGCCTTCTACGAGCAGTACTTC
j_gene: TRBJ2-7
abundance: many
v_gene: TRBV6-2/TRBV6-3
d_gene: -

CDR3aa: CASSIGRNPGGNQPQHF
CDR3nt: TGTGCCAGCAGCATCGGACGGAACCCAGGTGGCAATCAGCCCCAGCATTTT
j_gene: TRBJ1-5
abundance: -
v_gene: TRBV5-5
d_gene: -

CDR3aa: CASSLEAWGVTGELFF
CDR3nt: TGTGCCAGCAGCTTGGAAGCCTGGGGGGTCACCGGGGAGCTGTTTTTT
j_gene: TRBJ2-2
abundance: many
v_gene: TRBV5-5
d_gene: -

CDR3aa: CASSPVPGQGQNTEAFF
CDR3nt: TGTGCCAGCTCACCAGTCCCGGGACAGGGTCAGAACACTGAAGCTTTCTTT
j_gene: TRBJ1-1
abundance: many
v_gene: TRBV18
d_gene: TRBD1

CDR3aa: CANPTENQPQHF
CDR3nt: TGCGCCAACCCGACAGAGAATCAGCCCCAGCATTTT
j_gene: TRBJ1-5
abundance: many
v_gene: TRBV5-1
d_gene: -

CDR3aa: CASRFGQGRENIQYF
CDR3nt: TGTGCCAGCAGATTTGGACAGGGGAGAGAAAACATTCAGTACTTC
j_gene: TRBJ2-4
abundance: many
v_gene: TRBV12-3/TRBV12-4
d_gene: TRBD1

CDR3aa: CASSLASGSGANVLTF
CDR3nt: TGCGCCAGCAGCTTGGCCTCGGGTTCTGGGGCCAACGTCCTGACTTTC
j_gene: TRBJ2-6
abundance: many
v_gene: TRBV5-1
d_gene: -

CDR3aa: CASTAQGNGYTF
CDR3nt: TGCGCCAGCACGGCCCAGGGGAATGGCTACACCTTC
j_gene: TRBJ1-2
abundance: many
v_gene: TRBV5-1
d_gene: -

CDR3aa: CASSFSGGGWEQFF
CDR3nt: TGTGCCAGCAGCTTTAGCGGGGGTGGCTGGGAGCAGTTCTTC
j_gene: TRBJ2-1
abundance: -
v_gene: TRBV7-2
d_gene: TRBD2

CDR3aa: CASSLPGNTGELFF
CDR3nt: TGTGCCAGCAGCTTGCCAGGGAACACCGGGGAGCTGTTTTTT
j_gene: TRBJ2-2
abundance: many
v_gene: TRBV5-6
d_gene: -

CDR3aa: CASSDRTATYTDTQYF
CDR3nt: TGCGCCAGCAGTGATAGGACAGCTACCTACACAGATACGCAGTATTTT
j_gene: TRBJ2-3
abundance: many
v_gene: TRBV5-1
d_gene: -

CDR3aa: CASSPFRDSLNTEAFF
CDR3nt: TGTGCCAGCAGCCCCTTTCGGGACAGCTTGAACACTGAAGCTTTCTTT
j_gene: TRBJ1-1
abundance: many
v_gene: TRBV11-2
d_gene: TRBD1

CDR3aa: CASSLGLAGPTDTQYF
CDR3nt: TGTGCCAGCAGCTTAGGCCTAGCGGGGCCCACAGATACGCAGTATTTT
j_gene: TRBJ2-3
abundance: many
v_gene: TRBV7-2
d_gene: TRBD2

CDR3aa: CASSLVNRTVSSYNEQFF
CDR3nt: TGCGCCAGCAGCTTGGTGAACCGGACGGTAAGCTCCTACAATGAGCAGTTCTTC
j_gene: TRBJ2-1
abundance: many
v_gene: TRBV5-1
d_gene: -

CDR3aa: CASKAGDLQETQYF
CDR3nt: TGTGCCAGCAAGGCAGGGGACCTCCAAGAGACCCAGTACTTC
j_gene: TRBJ2-5
abundance: many
v_gene: TRBV2
d_gene: -

CDR3aa: CASAPGLAGGKTQYF
CDR3nt: TGTGCCAGCGCCCCTGGACTAGCGGGGGGCAAGACCCAGTACTTC
j_gene: TRBJ2-5
abundance: many
v_gene: TRBV6-6
d_gene: TRBD2

CDR3aa: CSAELAGGMQETQYF
CDR3nt: TGCAGTGCTGAACTAGCGGGTGGAATGCAGGAAACCCAGTACTTC
j_gene: TRBJ2-5
abundance: many
v_gene: TRBV20-1
d_gene: TRBD2

CDR3aa: CASSFVLAGGYNEQFF
CDR3nt: TGTGCCAGCAGCTTTGTACTAGCGGGGGGGTACAATGAGCAGTTCTTC
j_gene: TRBJ2-1
abundance: -
v_gene: TRBV5-4
d_gene: TRBD2

CDR3aa: CASSSDQSGYTF
CDR3nt: TGTGCCAGCAGCTCCGACCAGTCCGGCTACACCTTC
j_gene: TRBJ1-2
abundance: -
v_gene: TRBV5-4
d_gene: -

CDR3aa: CASSLGGDTEAFF
CDR3nt: TGTGCCAGCAGTTTAGGGGGGGACACTGAAGCTTTCTTT
j_gene: TRBJ1-1
abundance: many
v_gene: TRBV12-3/TRBV12-4
d_gene: -

CDR3aa: CASSLPTSGGTREQFF
CDR3nt: TGCGCCAGCAGCTTGCCGACTAGCGGGGGGACTCGTGAGCAGTTCTTC
j_gene: TRBJ2-1
abundance: many
v_gene: TRBV5-1
d_gene: TRBD2

CDR3aa: CSARQGGNEQFF
CDR3nt: TGCAGTGCTAGACAGGGAGGCAATGAGCAGTTCTTC
j_gene: TRBJ2-1
abundance: many
v_gene: TRBV20-1
d_gene: -

CDR3aa: CASSSLAGGNEQFF
CDR3nt: TGTGCCAGCAGTAGTCTAGCGGGGGGCAATGAGCAGTTCTTC
j_gene: TRBJ2-1
abundance: many
v_gene: TRBV12-3/TRBV12-4
d_gene: TRBD2

CDR3aa: CASSLLLAGARTDTQYF
CDR3nt: TGTGCCAGCAGCTTATTACTAGCGGGAGCGCGCACAGATACGCAGTATTTT
j_gene: TRBJ2-3
abundance: few
v_gene: TRBV5-4
d_gene: TRBD2

CDR3aa: CASSQGREKGRNIQYF
CDR3nt: TGCGCCAGCAGCCAAGGGAGGGAAAAGGGGCGAAACATTCAGTACTTC
j_gene: TRBJ2-4
abundance: many
v_gene: TRBV4-1
d_gene: -

CDR3aa: CASSSLRRGVYNEQFF
CDR3nt: TGTGCCAGCAGTTCCCTTCGGCGGGGGGTATACAATGAGCAGTTCTTC
j_gene: TRBJ2-1
abundance: many
v_gene: TRBV6-5
d_gene: TRBD2

CDR3aa: CASSFPGANTGELFF
CDR3nt: TGTGCCAGCAGTTTCCCCGGGGCCAACACCGGGGAGCTGTTTTTT
j_gene: TRBJ2-2
abundance: many
v_gene: TRBV28
d_gene: -

CDR3aa: CASRGGWSALDIQYF
CDR3nt: TGTGCCAGCAGGGGGGGGTGGTCTGCTCTTGACATTCAGTACTTC
j_gene: TRBJ2-4
abundance: many
v_gene: TRBV7-2
d_gene: TRBD2

CDR3aa: CASSNVGSYEQYF
CDR3nt: TGTGCCAGCAGTAACGTGGGCTCCTACGAGCAGTACTTC
j_gene: TRBJ2-7
abundance: many
v_gene: TRBV12-3/TRBV12-4
d_gene: -

CDR3aa: CASSLGVNRDYQNIQYF
CDR3nt: TGTGCCAGCAGCTTAGGCGTAAACCGGGACTACCAAAACATTCAGTACTTC
j_gene: TRBJ2-4
abundance: many
v_gene: TRBV7-2
d_gene: TRBD2

CDR3aa: CASSYASSLNTEAFF
CDR3nt: TGTGCCAGCAGTTACGCCTCCAGCCTGAACACTGAAGCTTTCTTT
j_gene: TRBJ1-1
abundance: many
v_gene: TRBV6-5
d_gene: -

CDR3aa: CASSRASLAGGLNEQFF
CDR3nt: TGTGCCAGCAGCCGCGCCTCCCTAGCGGGGGGACTCAATGAGCAGTTCTTC
j_gene: TRBJ2-1
abundance: many
v_gene: TRBV7-9
d_gene: TRBD2

CDR3aa: CASSPPRDRVGNEQFF
CDR3nt: TGTGCCAGCAGTCCACCCCGGGACAGGGTTGGTAATGAGCAGTTCTTC
j_gene: TRBJ2-1
abundance: many
v_gene: TRBV12-3/TRBV12-4
d_gene: TRBD1

CDR3aa: CASSMLATGNTIYF
CDR3nt: TGTGCCAGTAGTATGCTCGCCACTGGAAACACCATATATTTT
j_gene: TRBJ1-3
abundance: few
v_gene: TRBV19
d_gene: -

CDR3aa: CASSQGRGLYTGELFF
CDR3nt: TGTGCCAGCAGCCAAGGGCGGGGGCTATACACCGGGGAGCTGTTTTTT
j_gene: TRBJ2-2
abundance: few
v_gene: TRBV14
d_gene: -

CDR3aa: CASSIGQSSYNEQFF
CDR3nt: TGCGCCAGCAGCATAGGACAGAGCTCCTACAATGAGCAGTTCTTC
j_gene: TRBJ2-1
abundance: many
v_gene: TRBV5-1
d_gene: -

CDR3aa: CASGLSGQGSPTEAFF
CDR3nt: TGCGCCAGCGGATTATCGGGACAGGGCTCTCCCACTGAAGCTTTCTTT
j_gene: TRBJ1-1
abundance: few
v_gene: TRBV23-1
d_gene: TRBD1

CDR3aa: CASSQGQGSIGNEQYF
CDR3nt: TGTGCCAGCAGCCAGGGACAGGGGTCGATCGGGAACGAGCAGTACTTC
j_gene: TRBJ2-7
abundance: many
v_gene: TRBV3-1
d_gene: TRBD1

CDR3aa: CASSRSGGSTEAFF
CDR3nt: TGTGCCAGCTCACGTTCAGGGGGAAGCACTGAAGCTTTCTTT
j_gene: TRBJ1-1
abundance: many
v_gene: TRBV18
d_gene: TRBD1

CDR3aa: CASSLFDMGTEKLFF
CDR3nt: TGCGCCAGCAGCTTGTTCGACATGGGGACTGAAAAACTGTTTTTT
j_gene: TRBJ1-4
abundance: many
v_gene: TRBV5-1
d_gene: -

CDR3aa: CASRIDTARGGELFF
CDR3nt: TGCGCCAGCAGAATCGACACGGCGAGGGGCGGGGAGCTGTTTTTT
j_gene: TRBJ2-2
abundance: few
v_gene: TRBV5-1
d_gene: -

CDR3aa: CASSVVSAKNTGELFF
CDR3nt: TGTGCCAGCAGCGTAGTTAGCGCAAAGAACACCGGGGAGCTGTTTTTT
j_gene: TRBJ2-2
abundance: many
v_gene: TRBV9
d_gene: -

CDR3aa: CASSFRTSGEGTQYF
CDR3nt: TGTGCCAGCAGCTTTCGGACTAGCGGGGAAGGGACCCAGTACTTC
j_gene: TRBJ2-5
abundance: many
v_gene: TRBV7-2
d_gene: TRBD2

CDR3aa: CASSQVGTNTEAFF
CDR3nt: TGCGCCAGCAGCCAAGTAGGGACGAACACTGAAGCTTTCTTT
j_gene: TRBJ1-1
abundance: many
v_gene: TRBV5-1
d_gene: -

CDR3aa: CASSHPPPHDYEQYF
CDR3nt: TGCGCCAGCAGCCATCCCCCCCCCCACGACTACGAGCAGTACTTC
j_gene: TRBJ2-7
abundance: many
v_gene: TRBV5-1
d_gene: -

CDR3aa: CASSSGSEETQYF
CDR3nt: TGTGCCAGCAGTTCGGGGTCCGAAGAGACCCAGTACTTC
j_gene: TRBJ2-5
abundance: many
v_gene: TRBV28
d_gene: -

CDR3aa: CASMVATNTGELFF
CDR3nt: TGCGCCAGCATGGTGGCGACGAACACCGGGGAGCTGTTTTTT
j_gene: TRBJ2-2
abundance: many
v_gene: TRBV5-1
d_gene: -

CDR3aa: CASSIYRDNSPLHF
CDR3nt: TGTGCCAGCAGCATTTACAGAGATAATTCACCCCTCCACTTT
j_gene: TRBJ1-6
abundance: many
v_gene: TRBV7-2
d_gene: -

CDR3aa: CSVRKGQGFSGELFF
CDR3nt: TGCAGCGTGAGGAAGGGACAGGGATTCAGCGGGGAGCTGTTTTTT
j_gene: TRBJ2-2
abundance: many
v_gene: TRBV29-1
d_gene: TRBD1

CDR3aa: CAWRPGPSFYGYTF
CDR3nt: TGTGCCTGGAGACCGGGACCGTCCTTCTATGGCTACACCTTC
j_gene: TRBJ1-2
abundance: many
v_gene: TRBV30
d_gene: -

CDR3aa: CASSRRTTLQETQYF
CDR3nt: TGTGCCAGCAGCCGAAGGACGACGCTCCAAGAGACCCAGTACTTC
j_gene: TRBJ2-5
abundance: many
v_gene: TRBV5-5
d_gene: -

CDR3aa: CASSPGIGQGSISGANVLTF
CDR3nt: TGTGCCAGCTCACCAGGGATTGGACAGGGCTCCATCTCTGGGGCCAACGTCCTGACTTTC
j_gene: TRBJ2-6
abundance: -
v_gene: TRBV18
d_gene: TRBD1

CDR3aa: CASSEGETSYTF
CDR3nt: TGTGCCAGCAGTGAAGGGGAAACTTCCTACACCTTC
j_gene: TRBJ1-2
abundance: many
v_gene: TRBV25-1
d_gene: -

CDR3aa: CASSLRSWGNQPQHF
CDR3nt: TGTGCCAGCAGCTTAAGGTCGTGGGGCAATCAGCCCCAGCATTTT
j_gene: TRBJ1-5
abundance: many
v_gene: TRBV7-2
d_gene: -

CDR3aa: CASSLSSLWETQYF
CDR3nt: TGTGCCAGCAGCCTCAGCAGCCTCTGGGAGACCCAGTACTTC
j_gene: TRBJ2-5
abundance: -
v_gene: TRBV3-1
d_gene: -